This T cell receptor (beta chain) was captured by sequencing in a study of OX40 agonist ivuxolimab in advanced cancers. Study as a whole: Every patient in dose escalation had hepatocellular carcinoma, melanoma, renal cell or head and neck cancer.

Points from the study as a whole: Expanded clones belonging to CD8+ T cells outnumbered, on average, those of CD4+.

Drawing of blood for sampling happened at baseline, at cycle 4 day 1, and at cycle 7 day 1. Method: immunoSEQ multiplex PCR; TCRdb's copy keeps in-frame clones and lacks some. The sample holds 30,000 to 40,000 clones, over 80% seen once. The germline CDR1 and CDR2 sequences are GTSNPN and SVGIG (reference sequence). V was trimmed by 1 base and J by 2 bases, leaving 12 bases between them. The CDR3 has 15 residues. Worth noting for this clone: Its cognate antigen is unknown.

The receptor was isolated from an adult with an advanced solid tumor such as melanoma, head and neck, liver or kidney cancer. This sequence joins TRBV30 and TRBJ1-5; a weak D match, TRBD1 (6 bases). This material consisted of CD4+ or CD8+ T cells sorted from blood, taken in a trial of the OX40 agonist ivuxolimab. The CDR3 protein is CAWSGGAPGNQPQHF. The CDR3 bases are TGTGCCTGGAGTGGGGGGGCGCCGGGCAATCAGCCCCAGCATTTT.